A single sample is the source of the 22 T cell receptor beta chains below, sequenced in a study of blood T cells in healthy people across ages. Sample-barcoded 5' priming and a J-beta primer mix drove a second PCR of 7 to 11 cycles. One entry per CDR3 protein, called by TCRdb with MiXCR from the 5' RACE reads. The sample consists of 1.6 million or so distinct CDR3 sequences, about 31% of them appearing once. The sequenced material came from blood. The receptors were sampled from a woman under 40 in good health.

The V call is TRBV24-1, the J call TRBJ2-3, with D perhaps TRBD1 (8 bases). CDR1 is KGHDR and CDR2 is SFDVKD in the germline V gene. The CDR3 length is 15 residues. Trimming took 4 bases from V and 6 from J, leaving 16 bases between them. In DNA, the CDR3 is TGTGCCACCAGTGACACGACAGGGGAGGGGGATACGCAGTATTTT. Amino acid sequence: CATSDTTGEGDTQYF.

V and J are TRBV9 and TRBJ1-1; the D is unclear. Germline CDR1 reads SGDLS; CDR2 reads YYNGEE. The CDR3 has 16 amino acids. V was clipped by 5 bases and J by 4 bases, with 21 bases between them. CDR3 nucleotides: TGTGCCAGCAGTCCCCACGCCGGGCGATCCAGCACTGAAGCTTTCTTT. Residues: CASSPHAGRSSTEAFF.

This clonotype was seen at least ten times. This chain connects TRBV4-1 to TRBJ2-1; D assignment may be TRBD1 or TRBD2 (5 bases each). Germline-derived CDR1 and CDR2 are MGHRA and YSYEKL. V lost 4 bases, J lost 9 bases, and 16 bases lay in between. This CDR3 has 14 amino acids. The CDR3, as DNA: TGCGCCAGCAGCCGACCGGGGACCAATACTGAGCAGTTCTTC. As protein: CASSRPGTNTEQFF.

The count of this clonotype is one. The V gene is TRBV10-3, the J gene TRBJ1-1, with D possibly matching TRBD1 (5 bases). The CDR3 has 12 residues. V was pared by 8 bases and J by 1 base, with 8 bases between. CDR1 ENHRY and CDR2 SYGVKD come from the germline V gene. CDR3 sequence: CAISQGNTEAFF. The CDR3 DNA reads TGTGCCATCTCGCAGGGGAACACTGAAGCTTTCTTT.

With respect to this clonotype: At one end the junction does not follow the germline gene, possibly because of a read error. The chain has TRBV3-1 and TRBJ1-4; TRBD1 might be the D (6 bases). CDR1 LGHDT and CDR2 YNNKEL come from the germline V gene (reference sequence). The CDR3 is made up of 15 amino acids. DNA for the CDR3: TGTGCCAGCACCCAAATCCAGGGGATGGATGAAAAACTGTTTTTT. Its protein product is CASTQIQGMDEKLFF. Filled out from reference TRBV3-1 and TRBJ1-4, the complete variable domain reads DTAVSQTPKYLVTQMGNDKSIKCEQNLGHDTMYWYKQDSKKFLKIMFSYNNKELIINETVPNRFSPKSPDKAHLNLHINSLELGDSAVYFCASTQIQGMDEKLFFGSGTQLSVL.

V gene TRBV9 combines with J gene TRBJ2-1, with 11 positions matching TRBD2. There are 17 residues in the CDR3. V lost 0 bases, J lost 2 bases, and 4 bases stayed unmatched. The germline CDR1 and CDR2 sequences are SGDLS and YYNGEE. The CDR3 region is CASSVATTSGTYNEQFF. The CDR3 DNA follows: TGTGCCAGCAGCGTAGCTACGACTAGCGGGACCTACAATGAGCAGTTCTTC.

The gene calls are TRBV3-1 and TRBJ2-1, with 7 bases aligning to TRBD2. CDR3 length: 16 amino acids. Germline CDR1 is LGHDT and CDR2 is YNNKEL (reference sequence). V shed 8 bases and J 0 bases; nucleotides not matched to a gene: 10. CDR3 sequence: CASSPREGSSYNEQFF. CDR3 nucleotides: TGTGCCAGCTCTCCTAGGGAGGGGAGCTCCTACAATGAGCAGTTCTTC.

V usage is TRBV6-4 and J usage is TRBJ2-7; D gene uncertain. Trimming took 8 bases from V and 6 from J, leaving 20 bases between them. Germline V gives CDR1 MRHNA, CDR2 SNTAGT. The CDR3 is 14 residues long. The CDR3 protein is CASYKAMWDGEQYF. CDR3 bases: TGTGCCAGCTACAAAGCCATGTGGGATGGCGAGCAGTACTTC.

The V and J genes are TRBV29-1 and TRBJ1-2, with D perhaps TRBD1 (5 bases). V was trimmed by 3 bases and J by 4 bases, leaving 21 bases between them. Germline assignment: CDR1 SQVTM and CDR2 ANQGSEA. The CDR3 runs 16 residues. The CDR3: CSVEPAGLGFSYGYTF. The DNA of the CDR3 is TGCAGCGTTGAGCCCGCGGGGCTGGGGTTTAGCTATGGCTACACCTTC.

V usage is TRBV12-3 or TRBV12-4 and J usage is TRBJ2-2; TRBD2 matches 10 bases. V was clipped by 10 bases and J by 4 bases; unmatched bases: 6. This CDR3 contains 14 residues. CDR3 sequence reads: CAISSGSFTGELFF. As DNA, the CDR3 is TGTGCCATATCTAGCGGGAGCTTCACCGGGGAGCTGTTTTTT.

The genes are TRBV5-1 and TRBJ1-2; D is perhaps TRBD1 (5 bases). The CDR3 consists of 14 residues. Trimming took 1 base from V and 5 from J, leaving 12 bases between them. In germline, CDR1 is SGHRS, CDR2 YFSETQ. CDR3 DNA: TGCGCCAGCAGCTTGTCTGAGGGGAATTATGGCTACACCTTC. Residues: CASSLSEGNYGYTF.

This clonotype was recorded a few times. The V call is TRBV5-5, the J call TRBJ1-2; D is undetermined. CDR1 and CDR2 (germline): SGHKS, YYEKEE (reference sequence). The V end lost 0 bases, the J end lost 1 base, and 16 bases lay between the germline ends. The CDR3 totals 17 residues. In nucleotides, the CDR3 is TGTGCCAGCAGCTTGGGTCCGGAGGTTGCAGTTAACTATGGCTACACCTTC. It yields the protein CASSLGPEVAVNYGYTF.

V is TRBV5-1 and J is TRBJ2-7; D could derive from TRBD1 or TRBD2 (5 bases each). This CDR3 spans 13 amino acids. Trimming removed 5 bases from V and 5 bases from J, with 14 bases in between. Germline CDR1 reads SGHRS; CDR2 reads YFSETQ. CDR3: CASRGTPGDEQYF. CDR3 DNA sequence: TGCGCCAGCAGAGGGACCCCAGGCGACGAGCAGTACTTC.

This clonotype was detected only a few times. The J gene is TRBJ2-1, the V gene TRBV27; the match to TRBD2 covers 9 bases. The CDR3 is 16 amino acids. J was trimmed by 5 bases and V by 0 bases; bases with no gene match: 5. Germline loops: CDR1 MNHEY, CDR2 SMNVEV (reference sequence). This CDR3 reads CASSLSRLAGHNEQFF. Written as DNA, the CDR3 is TGTGCCAGCAGTTTATCTAGGCTAGCGGGACACAATGAGCAGTTCTTC.

This chain connects TRBV20-1 to TRBJ2-3; perhaps TRBD2 as D (6 bases). CDR3 length: 17 amino acids. V was clipped by 5 bases and J by 1 base, with 22 bases between them. In germline, CDR1 is DFQATT, CDR2 SNEGSKA (reference sequence). The CDR3 loop is CSAGVLAGSQGTDTQYF. The CDR3, as DNA: TGCAGTGCTGGAGTCCTTGCGGGGTCACAGGGCACAGATACGCAGTATTTT.

This clonotype has ten or more counts. J is TRBJ2-7 and V is TRBV29-1; TRBD1 agrees at 7 bases. Per the germline V gene, CDR1 is SQVTM and CDR2 is ANQGSEA. The ends lost 3 bases at V and 3 bases at J; junction bases unmatched: 5. The CDR3 spans 13 residues. CDR3 loop: CSVESTGNYEQYF. The CDR3 DNA reads as TGCAGCGTTGAGTCGACAGGGAACTACGAGCAGTACTTC.

The chain couples TRBV6-2 or TRBV6-3 to TRBJ2-5; D may be TRBD2 (5 bases). The germline V gene encodes CDR1 MNHEY and CDR2 SVGEGT. Trimming removed 0 bases at V and 11 bases at J, with 19 bases between. There are 15 residues in the CDR3. CDR3 protein: CASSYSRGPPWEQYF. In nucleotides, the CDR3 is TGTGCCAGCAGTTACTCGAGAGGGCCCCCTTGGGAGCAGTACTTC.

This clonotype occurred once. V and J are TRBV5-1 and TRBJ1-1, with D possibly TRBD1 on 6 matching bases. The germline V gene has CDR1 SGHRS and CDR2 YFSETQ. Trimming left V 4 bases short and J 4 bases short, with 26 bases between. The CDR3 totals 18 residues. The CDR3 DNA follows: TGCGCCAGCAGCCTCGAGGGCAGGGGAAATGTTAGGGTCACTGAAGCTTTCTTT. Amino acids: CASSLEGRGNVRVTEAFF.

Only a few counts were recorded for this clonotype. CDR3 amino acids: CASSVAWASGGANYNEQFF. The CDR3 nucleotides read TGTGCCAGCAGCGTAGCTTGGGCTAGCGGGGGGGCTAACTACAATGAGCAGTTCTTC. The genes are TRBV9 and TRBJ2-1; 12 nucleotides align to TRBD2. CDR3 length: 19 amino acids. Trimming removed 0 bases from V and 3 bases from J; junction bases left unmatched: 10. Germline V gene data show CDR1 as SGDLS and CDR2 as YYNGEE.

V is TRBV7-3 and J is TRBJ2-3, with D uncertain. The CDR3 length is 15 residues. V was shortened by 3 bases and J by 0 bases, with 10 bases between the two germline ends. Looked up from germline, CDR1 is SGHTA and CDR2 is FQGTGA. The CDR3 nucleotides are TGTGCCAGCAGCTTTTTCCCCACTAGCACAGATACGCAGTATTTT. It specifies CASSFFPTSTDTQYF.

The chain employs TRBV9 and TRBJ2-1; 12 nucleotides align to TRBD1. Unmatched junction bases numbered 12, after V lost 6 bases and J lost 5 bases. The germline V gene has CDR1 SGDLS and CDR2 YYNGEE. This CDR3 spans 17 amino acids. The CDR3 nucleotides read TGTGCCAGCAACACCGGGACAGGGGGCTATCGAAACAATGAGCAGTTCTTC. It codes for CASNTGTGGYRNNEQFF.

The chain uses TRBV4-1 and TRBJ1-1, with D perhaps TRBD1 (5 bases). With 2 bases removed from V and 5 bases from J, the gap between germline ends came to 21 bases. The CDR3 length is 17 residues. Germline V gene sequence: CDR1 MGHRA, CDR2 YSYEKL. The CDR3 reads CASSQPALRGGETEAFF. CDR3 nucleotide sequence: TGCGCCAGCAGCCAACCCGCATTGCGCGGGGGGGAAACTGAAGCTTTCTTT.